Below, 32 T cell receptor beta chains from the same sample are listed, as sequenced in a study of blood T cell repertoires in COVID-19. Sequencing used immunoSEQ multiplex PCR; TCRdb keeps in-frame clones, though not all of them. There are about 310,000 clones in the sample; around 87% occur only once, and roughly 8% lies in the top ten. Specimen: peripheral blood. These receptors came from a woman in her 50s who had recovered from COVID-19.

The chain uses TRBV9 and TRBJ2-1; 7 bases map to TRBD1. The CDR3 spans 15 residues. Germline CDR1 reads SGDLS; CDR2 reads YYNGEE. V shed 3 bases and J 5 bases; nucleotides not matched to a gene: 8. As DNA, the CDR3 is TGTGCCAGCAGCGCTCGAAGAGACAGGGACAATGAGCAGTTCTTC. Its protein is CASSARRDRDNEQFF.

The J gene is TRBJ2-7, the V gene TRBV7-9, with D possibly TRBD2 on 5 matching bases. V was pared by 2 bases and J by 3 bases, with 11 bases between. Per germline, CDR1 SEHNR and CDR2 FQNEAQ (reference sequence). The CDR3 runs 14 residues. CDR3 sequence: CASSLSTAVYEQYF. DNA of the CDR3: TGTGCCAGCAGCTTAAGTACAGCGGTCTACGAGCAGTACTTC.

The chain carries TRBV7-8 and TRBJ1-2, with TRBD1 matching over 9 bases. Germline V gives CDR1 SGHVS, CDR2 FQNEAQ. V shed 5 bases and J 6 bases; nucleotides not matched to a gene: 10. The CDR3 totals 15 residues. CDR3 bases: TGTGCCAGCAGCCCCCTCCGGGACAGGGTGAATGGCTACACCTTC. Its protein is CASSPLRDRVNGYTF.

The chain is built from TRBV30 and TRBJ2-1; 7 positions match TRBD2. Germline V CDR1 and CDR2: GTSNPN, SVGIG (reference sequence). The junction had 3 bases not matched to a gene; V was cut back by 3 bases and J by 7 bases. The CDR3 has 12 amino acids. This chain's CDR3 is CAWRGGRNEQFF. Here the CDR3 DNA reads TGTGCCTGGAGGGGGGGGAGGAATGAGCAGTTCTTC.

The V gene is TRBV7-3, the J gene TRBJ2-1; D uncertain. V lost 2 bases and J 10 bases, leaving 18 bases between the germline ends. Germline lookup yields CDR1 SGHTA and CDR2 FQGTGA. The CDR3 is 15 amino acids. The CDR3 loop reads CASSLGTSLLSEQFF. The CDR3 nucleotides read TGTGCCAGCAGCTTAGGCACGTCTCTCCTTTCGGAGCAGTTCTTC.

This chain uses TRBV7-9 with TRBJ2-5; D is unclear. Germline V CDR1 and CDR2: SEHNR, FQNEAQ (reference sequence). CDR3 size: 14 residues. Trimming stripped 5 bases from V and 6 bases from J, with 16 bases between. The CDR3 reads CASSSLVAFQTQYF. CDR3 DNA: TGTGCCAGCAGCAGTCTAGTAGCTTTTCAGACCCAGTACTTC. Full variable domain (missing parts from reference TRBV7-9 and TRBJ2-5): DTGVSQNPRHKITKRGQNVTFRCDPISEHNRLYWYRQTLGQGPEFLTYFQNEAQLEKSRLLSDRFSAERPKGSFSTLEIQRTEQGDSAMYLCASSSLVAFQTQYFGPGTRLLVL.

The chain uses TRBV28 and TRBJ2-5; TRBD1 is a possible D gene (6 bases). The CDR3 sequence is 15 residues long. Germline V gene lookup returns CDR1 MDHEN and CDR2 SYDVKM. With 5 bases removed from V and 2 bases from J, the gap between germline ends came to 15 bases. CDR3 loop: CASSPLQGLQETQYF. The CDR3 nucleotides are TGTGCCAGCAGTCCCCTACAGGGCTTACAAGAGACCCAGTACTTC.

This clone was seen a single time. The chain uses TRBV10-3 and TRBJ2-3; possibly TRBD2 for D (5 bases). Germline CDR1 is ENHRY and CDR2 is SYGVKD. The CDR3 runs 13 residues. Between the trimmed V and J ends, which lost 10 bases and 1 base, there was a span of 12 bases. The CDR3: CATDAEGTDTQYF. The CDR3 DNA reads TGTGCCACCGACGCGGAGGGCACAGATACGCAGTATTTT.

This chain uses TRBV6-6 with TRBJ2-1, with 8 bases aligning to TRBD2. Looked up from germline, CDR1 is MNHNY and CDR2 is SVGAGI (reference sequence). The ends lost 6 bases at V and 0 bases at J; junction bases unmatched: 4. The CDR3 runs 15 residues. Here the CDR3 DNA reads TGTGCCAGCAGGGAGAGCGGGAGCTCCTACAATGAGCAGTTCTTC. This codes for CASRESGSSYNEQFF.

This chain uses TRBV28 with TRBJ2-7; D is perhaps TRBD1 (5 bases). The CDR3 loop spans 14 amino acids. CDR1 and CDR2 (germline): MDHEN, SYDVKM. Trimming pared 5 bases from V and 8 bases from J, leaving 19 bases between. In nucleotides, the CDR3 is TGTGCCAGCAGTAGGGGCCCGGTGCAGCAGCAGCAGTACTTC. It translates to CASSRGPVQQQQYF. Full variable domain (remainder filled in from reference TRBV28 and TRBJ2-7): DVKVTQSSRYLVKRTGEKVFLECVQDMDHENMFWYRQDPGLGLRLIYFSYDVKMKEKGDIPEGYSVSREKKERFSLILESASTNQTSMYLCASSRGPVQQQQYFGPGTRLTVT.

This chain connects TRBV7-9 to TRBJ1-2; TRBD1 aligns across 10 bases. The CDR3 length is 13 residues. Germline V lookup: CDR1 SEHNR, CDR2 FQNEAQ (reference sequence). V trimming: 3 bases; J trimming: 5 bases; junction bases outside the gene matches: 0. The CDR3 DNA reads as TGTGCCAGCAGCTTGGGACAGGGGTATGGCTACACCTTC. This encodes CASSLGQGYGYTF. The complete variable domain, with remaining parts taken from reference TRBV7-9 and TRBJ1-2, reads DTGVSQNPRHKITKRGQNVTFRCDPISEHNRLYWYRQTLGQGPEFLTYFQNEAQLEKSRLLSDRFSAERPKGSFSTLEIQRTEQGDSAMYLCASSLGQGYGYTFGSGTRLTVV.

V is TRBV7-2 and J is TRBJ1-2; 7 nucleotides agree with TRBD1. CDR3 length equals 14 residues. V lost 5 bases and J lost 8; bases outside the gene matches: 11. Germline V gene lookup returns CDR1 SGHTA and CDR2 FQGNSA. The CDR3 DNA reads as TGTGCCAGCAGCCCAAATGTTCTAGGGGGCGGCTACACCTTC. As protein: CASSPNVLGGGYTF.

The rearrangement links TRBV10-3 to TRBJ1-4, with no clear D. Between the trimmed V and J ends, which lost 6 bases and 4 bases, there was a span of 12 bases. The CDR3 covers 14 residues. Looked up from germline, CDR1 is ENHRY and CDR2 is SYGVKD. As DNA, the CDR3 is TGTGCCATCAGCGGGGAGGGTTATAATGAAAAACTGTTTTTT. This codes for CAISGEGYNEKLFF.

The rearrangement joins TRBV7-2 to TRBJ1-4; D is uncertain. CDR1 and CDR2 (germline): SGHTA, FQGNSA. V dropped 5 bases and J dropped 8 bases, with 18 bases sitting between them. The CDR3 has 15 residues. Here the CDR3 DNA reads TGTGCCAGCAGCCTGGACGGACTAATTAACGAAAAACTGTTTTTT. This encodes CASSLDGLINEKLFF.

This clone was detected once. This chain's CDR3 is CASSPRQGGNTIYF. CDR3 DNA: TGTGCCAGCAGTCCCAGACAGGGTGGAAACACCATATATTTT. V usage is TRBV7-6 and J usage is TRBJ1-3, with 7 bases matching TRBD1. This CDR3 comprises 14 residues. Per the germline V gene, CDR1 is SGHVS and CDR2 is FNYEAQ. Trimming cost V 6 bases and J 3 bases; bases outside gene matches: 5.

The J gene is TRBJ2-3, the V gene TRBV5-4, with 14 bases fitting TRBD2. The V gene's germline CDR1 is SGHNT and CDR2 YYREEE (reference sequence). There are 19 residues in the CDR3. V trimming: 0 bases; J trimming: 4 bases; junction bases outside the gene matches: 10. CDR3 nucleotides: TGTGCCAGCAGCTTGGGACTAGCGGGGGGGCGTAACATCGCAGATACGCAGTATTTT. This sequence encodes CASSLGLAGGRNIADTQYF.

V usage is TRBV28 and J usage is TRBJ2-3, with D unresolved. Germline V gene lookup returns CDR1 MDHEN and CDR2 SYDVKM. The length of the CDR3 is 13 residues. V shed 0 bases and J shed 8 bases, with 9 bases lying between them. CDR3 sequence: CASSLWVGGTQYF. CDR3 nucleotide sequence: TGTGCCAGCAGTTTATGGGTCGGTGGTACGCAGTATTTT.

The chain has TRBV7-6 and TRBJ2-5; possibly TRBD2 for D (5 bases). The CDR3 is 17 residues long. CDR1 is SGHVS, CDR2 FNYEAQ, per germline. Trimming left V 1 base short and J 2 bases short, with 17 bases between. The CDR3 nucleotides read TGTGCCAGCAGCTTAGTTAGTTCCAGGACTCATCAAGAGACCCAGTACTTC. Translated, it gives CASSLVSSRTHQETQYF.

The sample holds one count of this clone. The chain has TRBV4-3 and TRBJ1-1; D is possibly TRBD1 (5 bases). This CDR3 region has 15 residues. CDR1 and CDR2 (germline): LGHNA, YSLEER. V was trimmed by 5 bases and J by 1 base, leaving 14 bases between them. CDR3 protein: CASSGYYRGNTEAFF. The CDR3 region has the DNA TGCGCCAGCAGCGGTTATTATAGGGGGAACACTGAAGCTTTCTTT.

The chain employs TRBV27 and TRBJ2-7; weak D call: TRBD1 (5 bases). V lost 2 bases and J lost 2, with 7 bases in between. The CDR3 runs 13 residues. Looked up from germline, CDR1 is MNHEY and CDR2 is SMNVEV (reference sequence). Written as DNA, the CDR3 is TGTGCCAGCAGTTTACAGGGTACCTACGAGCAGTACTTC. Its protein product is CASSLQGTYEQYF.

This chain connects TRBV6-2 or TRBV6-3 to TRBJ1-6; perhaps TRBD1 as D (6 bases). The CDR3 is 15 residues long. V dropped 6 bases and J dropped 3 bases, with 12 bases sitting between them. Per germline, CDR1 MNHEY and CDR2 SVGEGT. CDR3 DNA sequence: TGTGCCAGCAGCCTGCCCAGGGGCTATAATTCACCCCTCCACTTT. This translates into CASSLPRGYNSPLHF.

The genes are TRBV28 and TRBJ2-7; D possibly corresponds to TRBD1 (6 bases). With 5 bases removed from V and 5 bases from J, the gap between germline ends came to 16 bases. This CDR3 is built from 14 residues. Germline lookup yields CDR1 MDHEN and CDR2 SYDVKM. DNA of the CDR3: TGTGCCAGCAGTCCGTGGGCAGGGGAAAACGAGCAGTACTTC. It specifies CASSPWAGENEQYF.

This clone turned up a few times. The chain has TRBV28 and TRBJ2-3; 8 positions agree with TRBD2. The germline CDR1 and CDR2 sequences are MDHEN and SYDVKM. V was pared by 5 bases and J by 0 bases, with 1 base of the junction left unmatched. This CDR3 has 14 amino acids. The CDR3 nucleotides read TGTGCCAGCAGTAGCGGGAGTAGCACAGATACGCAGTATTTT. Residues: CASSSGSSTDTQYF.

The chain has TRBV28 and TRBJ1-2; 7 bases agree with TRBD1. Germline trimming cut 5 bases from V and 6 bases from J; bases unmatched to any gene: 15. The CDR3 is made up of 16 amino acids. CDR1 is MDHEN, CDR2 SYDVKM, per germline. CDR3 nucleotide sequence: TGTGCCAGCAGTCTACGGACAGGAGGGTGGGACGATGGCTACACCTTC. It yields the protein CASSLRTGGWDDGYTF.

The chain links TRBV19 to TRBJ2-1; TRBD2 might be the D (5 bases). V lost 3 bases and J 2 bases, leaving 11 bases between the germline ends. The germline V gene encodes CDR1 LNHDA and CDR2 SQIVND (reference sequence). The CDR3 is 15 residues long. CDR3 sequence: CASSIRDLPYNEQFF. The CDR3 DNA is TGTGCCAGTAGTATCCGGGATCTACCCTACAATGAGCAGTTCTTC.

The rearrangement joins TRBV6-2 or TRBV6-3 to TRBJ1-5; D gene unclear. The CDR3 loop spans 15 amino acids. The ends were cut back, 1 base at V and 2 bases at J, with 9 bases in the middle. Germline V gene sequence: CDR1 MNHEY, CDR2 SVGEGT. The CDR3 DNA is TGTGCCAGCAGTTACTTTCAGCGGGGCAATCAGCCCCAGCATTTT. Translating it yields CASSYFQRGNQPQHF.

This sequence joins TRBV19 and TRBJ1-5; D remains ambiguous. Trimming removed 11 bases at V and 7 bases at J, with 15 bases between. This CDR3 comprises 12 residues. The germline gives CDR1 LNHDA, CDR2 SQIVND (reference sequence). The CDR3 reads CAVGSGGQPQHF. CDR3 sequence (DNA): TGTGCCGTCGGCTCGGGAGGGCAGCCCCAGCATTTT.

Many counts were recorded for this clone. The J gene is TRBJ1-2, the V gene TRBV12-3 or TRBV12-4; the D is unclear. Deletions cut 5 bases from V and 7 bases from J, with 14 bases between. The CDR3 extends over 13 amino acids. CDR3 amino acids: CASSPRGERGYTF. The CDR3 DNA follows: TGTGCCAGCAGTCCCCGCGGGGAGCGTGGCTACACCTTC.

The chain has TRBV4-1 and TRBJ2-5; TRBD1 matches at 7 bases. Germline CDR1 MGHRA, CDR2 YSYEKL. Trimming removed 2 bases from V and 1 base from J; junction bases left unmatched: 4. The CDR3 loop spans 15 amino acids. The CDR3 reads CASSQWGQPQETQYF. The CDR3 bases are TGCGCCAGCAGCCAATGGGGACAGCCCCAAGAGACCCAGTACTTC.

V is TRBV28 and J is TRBJ1-2, with D uncertain. The germline V gene encodes CDR1 MDHEN and CDR2 SYDVKM. This CDR3 has 13 amino acids. V lost 3 bases and J 8 bases, leaving 13 bases between the germline ends. In nucleotides, the CDR3 is TGTGCCAGCAGTTTGAGCCACTTACTAGGCTACACCTTC. It is translated as CASSLSHLLGYTF.

Only one count was recorded for this clone. The V call is TRBV7-2, the J call TRBJ2-1; D gene unclear. This CDR3 is 13 amino acids long. V was clipped by 4 bases and J by 6 bases, with 10 bases between them. The V gene's germline CDR1 is SGHTA and CDR2 FQGNSA. The CDR3 DNA is TGTGCCAGCAGCTCTGCTTCGAGCAATGAGCAGTTCTTC. Protein: CASSSASSNEQFF.

The chain carries TRBV4-1 and TRBJ2-5; D possibly corresponds to TRBD1 (6 bases). The germline CDR1 and CDR2 sequences are MGHRA and YSYEKL. CDR3 size: 15 residues. The V gene lost 4 bases and the J gene lost 5 bases, with 17 bases spanning the gap. This CDR3 is CASSPLGVRGETQYF. The CDR3 DNA reads as TGCGCCAGCAGCCCATTAGGCGTCAGGGGCGAGACCCAGTACTTC.